This TCR beta chain was obtained from a study of shared clonotypes between healthy human individuals. This CDR3 is 14 amino acids long. In germline, CDR1 is SQVTM, CDR2 ANQGSEA. Trimming cost V 6 bases and J 3 bases; bases outside gene matches: 8. Sequenced by immunoSEQ multiplex PCR; TCRdb stores in-frame clones only, minus some. The sample has roughly 720,000 clones; about 90% are singletons. The chain combines TRBV29-1 with TRBJ2-7; 10 nucleotides line up with TRBD1. The specimen was memory CD8+ T cells from PBMCs. Subset indicated: CD45RO+ cells pooled with CCR7-negative TemRA cells. The clonotype comes from a man younger than 35 in good health. Some clones in this sample may be carry-over from other donors' samples. The CDR3 bases are TGCAGCGTGGAGGGACAGGGGCACCTCTACGAGCAGTACTTC. This sequence encodes CSVEGQGHLYEQYF.